The 19 T cell receptor beta chains listed next were all sequenced from one sample in a study of CD8+CD57+ T cells in acquired aplastic anemia. Before being chosen for sequencing, patients had shown CD8+CD57+ cell expansion by flow cytometry. The template used for profiling TCR beta VDJ and CDR3 was genomic DNA. One entry per CDR3 protein, called by TCRdb with MiXCR from the reads. The repertoire holds more than 150,000 distinct CDR3 sequences, about half seen once, with about 1.8% in the top ten. The sequenced material came from sorted CD4+, CD8+, or CD8+CD57+ T cells (not recorded which) from PBMCs. Receptors were obtained from a human donor with aplastic anemia.

J is TRBJ2-7 and V is TRBV12-3 or TRBV12-4; 9 bases align to TRBD2. Trimming removed 4 bases from V and 2 bases from J; junction bases left unmatched: 21. This CDR3 spans 20 amino acids. CDR3 coding DNA: TGTGCCAGCAGTTCCCCTCCTCCCGAGACTAGCGGCACACTTACCTACGAGCAGTACTTC. Its translation: CASSSPPPETSGTLTYEQYF.

J is TRBJ1-2 and V is TRBV15; D remains unclear. Between the trimmed V and J ends, which lost 0 bases and 4 bases, there was a span of 12 bases. CDR1 and CDR2 from the germline V gene are LNHNV and YYDKDF (reference sequence). The CDR3 is made up of 15 amino acids. CDR3: CATSRDSYGFYGYTF. CDR3 bases: TGTGCCACCAGCAGAGATTCCTACGGATTCTATGGCTACACCTTC. Drawing the rest from reference TRBV15 and TRBJ1-2, the complete variable domain is DAMVIQNPRYQVTQFGKPVTLSCSQTLNHNVMYWYQQKSSQAPKLLFHYYDKDFNNEADTPDNFQSRRPNTSFCFLDIRSPGLGDTAMYLCATSRDSYGFYGYTFGSGTRLTVV.

Regarding this clonotype: A much larger clone differs by one base, so this may be a read error. The gene calls are TRBV12-3 or TRBV12-4 and TRBJ2-3, with 8 bases lining up with TRBD1. Germline trimming cut 5 bases from V and 1 base from J; bases unmatched to any gene: 5. This CDR3 has 15 amino acids. CDR3: CASSLQGARTDTQYF. CDR3 DNA sequence: TGTGCCAGCAGTCTTCAGGGGGCCCGCACAGATACGCAGTATTTT.

The chain combines TRBV15 with TRBJ2-7; D not resolved. CDR1 LNHNV and CDR2 YYDKDF come from the germline V gene (reference sequence). Trimming stripped 2 bases from V and 4 bases from J, with 15 bases between. CDR3 size: 15 residues. The CDR3, as DNA: TGTGCCACCAGCAGAAGAGATGAAAGACCGTACGAGCAGTACTTC. Protein product: CATSRRDERPYEQYF.

The chain combines TRBV14 with TRBJ2-5; D is uncertain. Germline V gives CDR1 SGHDN, CDR2 FVKESK. The CDR3 runs 14 residues. The germline V and J ends were trimmed by 4 bases and 4 bases, with 13 bases remaining between them. CDR3 loop: CASSPGVVGETQYF. As DNA, the CDR3 is TGTGCCAGCAGCCCCGGAGTGGTTGGAGAGACCCAGTACTTC.

This clonotype was detected many times. The CDR3 DNA is TGTGCCAGCAGCAACCGGGACAGGGGGCCCTACGAGCAGTACTTC. This encodes CASSNRDRGPYEQYF. The chain uses TRBV9 and TRBJ2-7, with 12 positions matching TRBD1. This CDR3 is 15 amino acids long. The trim removed 4 bases at V and 2 bases at J, leaving 4 bases unmatched. Per the germline V gene, CDR1 is SGDLS and CDR2 is YYNGEE.

The V call is TRBV29-1, the J call TRBJ2-6; a weak D match, TRBD1 (6 bases). V lost 4 bases to trimming and J lost 4 bases, with 14 bases between them. CDR3 size: 15 residues. Germline lookup yields CDR1 SQVTM and CDR2 ANQGSEA. This CDR3 reads CSVGDRLEGANVLTF. The CDR3 nucleotides read TGCAGCGTTGGCGACAGGCTTGAAGGGGCCAACGTCCTGACTTTC.

This CDR3 is CASSLYSSLPNTGELFF. As DNA, the CDR3 is TGTGCCAGCAGTTTATACAGTTCGTTGCCAAACACCGGGGAGCTGTTTTTT. V usage is TRBV28 and J usage is TRBJ2-2, with no clear D. Trimming pared 1 base from V and 2 bases from J, leaving 14 bases between. The CDR3 has 17 amino acids. Per germline, CDR1 MDHEN and CDR2 SYDVKM.

This clonotype showed up just once. Mismatch with germline at one junction end may stem from a read error. The rearrangement links TRBV11-1 to TRBJ1-2; 11 positions match TRBD1. The CDR3 covers 16 residues. Germline V gene data show CDR1 as SGHAT and CDR2 as FQDESV (reference sequence). CDR3 coding DNA: TGTGCCAGCAGCCTAGCGGGACAGGGGGGAAACTATGGCTACACCTTC. Translation: CASSLAGQGGNYGYTF.

This clonotype came up many times. The V gene is TRBV5-6, the J gene TRBJ1-5, with a weak D call TRBD1 (5 bases). The CDR3 is made up of 16 amino acids. V dropped 3 bases and J dropped 7 bases, with 20 bases sitting between them. Germline assignment: CDR1 SGHDT and CDR2 YYEEEE. The CDR3 DNA reads TGTGCCAGCAGCTCGTACTCGGGGCAGCCTAGGCAGCCCCAGCATTTT. It is translated as CASSSYSGQPRQPQHF.

This clonotype came up a few times. The CDR3 region has the DNA TGTGCCAGCAGCCCCAGGGGAGGTTCACCCCTCCACTTT. Translating gives CASSPRGGSPLHF. V gene TRBV7-9 combines with J gene TRBJ1-6; possible D gene TRBD1, 6 bases. Germline-derived CDR1 and CDR2 are SEHNR and FQNEAQ (reference sequence). Deletions cut 5 bases from V and 9 bases from J, with 11 bases between. The CDR3 consists of 13 residues.

In nucleotides, the CDR3 is TGTGCCAGCAGCTTAGGGTTGGGATCCTACGAGCAGTACTTC. This gives the protein CASSLGLGSYEQYF. The V gene is TRBV7-2, the J gene TRBJ2-7, with D uncertain. The CDR3 totals 14 residues. V gave up 1 base and J gave up 1 base, with 8 bases separating them. Germline CDR1 is SGHTA and CDR2 is FQGNSA.

This clonotype has a handful of counts. The chain uses TRBV25-1 and TRBJ2-3; D is possibly TRBD1 (6 bases). Germline lookup yields CDR1 MGHDK and CDR2 SYGVNS. CDR3 length: 19 amino acids. Trimming removed 2 bases from V and 0 bases from J, with 21 bases in between. CDR3 coding DNA: TGTGCCAGCAGTGAAAGGCTGGGGGCCAAACACCTAAGCACAGATACGCAGTATTTT. Translating it yields CASSERLGAKHLSTDTQYF.

As regards this clonotype: Being one base from a much bigger clone, this may be a read error. CDR3 sequence reads: CASSPLRGDGYTF. DNA of the CDR3: TGTGCCAGCAGTCCCCTGCGGGGAGATGGCTACACCTTC. This chain links TRBV7-2 with TRBJ1-2; D ambiguous. The CDR3 spans 13 residues. The V gene lost 6 bases and the J gene lost 6 bases, with 14 bases spanning the gap. Germline V lookup: CDR1 SGHTA, CDR2 FQGNSA.

This clonotype was observed many times. J is TRBJ2-7 and V is TRBV9; D perhaps matches TRBD1 (5 bases). Germline lookup yields CDR1 SGDLS and CDR2 YYNGEE. This CDR3 contains 14 residues. The V end was cut by 1 base, the J end by 6 bases, with 14 bases between. CDR3: CASSVFQGLGEQYF. The CDR3 DNA is TGTGCCAGCAGCGTATTTCAGGGTTTGGGCGAGCAGTACTTC.

The chain joins TRBV9 to TRBJ2-5; TRBD1 might be the D (5 bases). In germline, CDR1 is SGDLS, CDR2 YYNGEE. This CDR3 contains 13 residues. The V end lost 3 bases, the J end lost 2 bases, and 8 bases lay between the germline ends. CDR3: CASSATEQETQYF. CDR3 nucleotides: TGTGCCAGCAGCGCGACAGAGCAAGAGACCCAGTACTTC.

The chain combines TRBV2 with TRBJ2-7, with 8 bases lining up with TRBD2. The V gene's germline CDR1 is SNHLY and CDR2 FYNNEI. The CDR3 length is 12 residues. V was clipped by 4 bases and J by 4 bases; unmatched bases: 0. CDR3 nucleotides: TGTGCCAGCAGTGGACTAGCGTACGAGCAGTACTTC. Protein: CASSGLAYEQYF.

This clonotype was counted only a few times. This may stem from a read error, because a much larger clone lies one nucleotide away. The limits of the CDR3 on the DNA are not certain, so only TCRdb's listed CDR3 is given. The chain couples TRBV5-3 to TRBJ1-3; TRBD1 is the table's D call and was not checked against the DNA. TRBV5-3 is an ORF; its function is uncertain. The CDR3 has 12 amino acids, counting both end residues. The CDR3 loop is CASSWGQGSIHF.

CDR3 DNA: TGTGCCAGCAGGGCCGACACGCTCGGTAATCAGTTCTTC. It translates to CASRADTLGNQFF. This chain joins TRBV2 and TRBJ2-1; D gene uncertain. This CDR3 has 13 amino acids. Trimming pared 6 bases from V and 13 bases from J, leaving 19 bases between. The germline V gene encodes CDR1 SNHLY and CDR2 FYNNEI.